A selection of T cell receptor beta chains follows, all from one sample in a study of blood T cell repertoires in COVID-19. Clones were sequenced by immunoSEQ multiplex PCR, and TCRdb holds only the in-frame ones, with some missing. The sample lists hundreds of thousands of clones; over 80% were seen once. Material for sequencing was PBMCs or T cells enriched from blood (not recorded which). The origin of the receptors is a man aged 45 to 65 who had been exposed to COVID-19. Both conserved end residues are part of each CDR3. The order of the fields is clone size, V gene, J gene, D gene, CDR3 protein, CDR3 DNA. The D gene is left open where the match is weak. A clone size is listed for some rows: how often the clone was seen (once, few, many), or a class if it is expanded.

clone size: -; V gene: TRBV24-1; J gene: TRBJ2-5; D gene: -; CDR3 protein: CATDSIWTDPRGKETQYF; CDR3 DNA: TGTGCCACAGACTCGATATGGACGGACCCCAGAGGGAAAGAGACCCAGTACTTC
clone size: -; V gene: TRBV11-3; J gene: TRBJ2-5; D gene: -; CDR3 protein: CASSSMGGVSETQYF; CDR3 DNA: TGTGCCAGCAGCTCCATGGGGGGTGTTTCGGAGACCCAGTACTTC
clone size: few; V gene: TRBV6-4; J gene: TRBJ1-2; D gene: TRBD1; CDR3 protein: CASRAGTEGYTF; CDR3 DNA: TGTGCCAGCAGAGCCGGGACAGAGGGCTACACCTTC
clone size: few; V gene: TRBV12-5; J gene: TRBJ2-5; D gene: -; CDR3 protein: CASGPRGSISETQYF; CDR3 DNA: TGTGCTAGTGGTCCAAGGGGTAGCATATCAGAGACCCAGTACTTC
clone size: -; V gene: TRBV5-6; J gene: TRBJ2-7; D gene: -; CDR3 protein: CASSLGGRTYEQYF; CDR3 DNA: TGTGCCAGCAGCTTGGGGGGCCGGACCTACGAGCAGTACTTC
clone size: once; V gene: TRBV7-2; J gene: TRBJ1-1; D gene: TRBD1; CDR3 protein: CASSLAGNRGAFF; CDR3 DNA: TGTGCCAGCAGCTTAGCAGGGAACAGGGGGGCTTTCTTT
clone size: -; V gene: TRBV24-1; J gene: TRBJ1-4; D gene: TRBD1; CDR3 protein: CATSPSGGIGEKLFF; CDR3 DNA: TGTGCCACCAGTCCGTCAGGGGGGATAGGTGAAAAACTGTTTTTT
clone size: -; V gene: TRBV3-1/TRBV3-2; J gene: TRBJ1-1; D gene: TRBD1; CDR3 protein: CASSQWGQGGGEAFF; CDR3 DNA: TGTGCCAGCAGCCAATGGGGACAGGGGGGTGGTGAAGCTTTCTTT
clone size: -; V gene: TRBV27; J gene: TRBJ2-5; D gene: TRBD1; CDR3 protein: CASSLSRDRGRYF; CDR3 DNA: TGTGCCAGCAGTCTGTCCCGGGACAGGGGACGGTACTTC
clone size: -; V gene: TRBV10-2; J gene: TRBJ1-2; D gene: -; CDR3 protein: CASSDQGTRGYTF; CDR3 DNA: TGCGCCAGCAGTGACCAGGGGACTAGGGGCTACACCTTC
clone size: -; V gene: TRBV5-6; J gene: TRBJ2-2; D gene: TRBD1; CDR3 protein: CASSLQGDRGEELFF; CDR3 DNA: TGTGCCAGCAGCTTGCAGGGGGACAGGGGGGAGGAGCTGTTTTTT
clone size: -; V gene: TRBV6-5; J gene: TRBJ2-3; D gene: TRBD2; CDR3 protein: CASRPGLATDTQYF; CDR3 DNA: TGTGCCAGCAGACCGGGACTAGCAACAGATACGCAGTATTTT
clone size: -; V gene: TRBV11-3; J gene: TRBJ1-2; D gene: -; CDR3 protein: CASSYSGGNYGYTF; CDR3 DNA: TGTGCCAGCAGCTACTCCGGGGGGAACTATGGCTACACCTTC
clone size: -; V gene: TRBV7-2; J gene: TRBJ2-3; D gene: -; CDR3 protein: CASSRTRFPTDTQYF; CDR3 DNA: TGTGCCAGCAGCCGTACCCGGTTCCCCACAGATACGCAGTATTTT
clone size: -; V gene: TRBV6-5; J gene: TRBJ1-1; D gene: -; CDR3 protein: CASSSGNPPEAFF; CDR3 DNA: TGTGCCAGCAGTTCAGGGAACCCCCCTGAAGCTTTCTTT
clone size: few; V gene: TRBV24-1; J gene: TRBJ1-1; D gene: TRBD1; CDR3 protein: CATMTGDYTEAFF; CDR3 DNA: TGTGCCACCATGACAGGGGATTACACTGAAGCTTTCTTT
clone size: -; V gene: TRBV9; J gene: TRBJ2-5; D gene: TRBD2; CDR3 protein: CASSGTSGRHFQETQYF; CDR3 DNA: TGTGCCAGCAGCGGGACTAGCGGCCGCCATTTCCAAGAGACCCAGTACTTC
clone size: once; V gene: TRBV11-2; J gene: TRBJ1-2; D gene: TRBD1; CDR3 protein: CASSLGQGNYGYTF; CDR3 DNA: TGTGCCAGCAGCTTAGGACAGGGGAACTATGGCTACACCTTC
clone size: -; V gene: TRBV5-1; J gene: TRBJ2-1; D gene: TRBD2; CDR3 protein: CASSPGGSSYNEQFF; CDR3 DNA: TGCGCCAGCAGCCCCGGGGGGAGCTCCTACAATGAGCAGTTCTTC
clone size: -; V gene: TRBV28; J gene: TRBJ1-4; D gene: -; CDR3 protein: CASKGGNEKLFF; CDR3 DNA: TGTGCCAGCAAAGGAGGGAATGAAAAACTGTTTTTT
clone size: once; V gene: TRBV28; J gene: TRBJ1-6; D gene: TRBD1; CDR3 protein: CASSPPTGEHSPLHF; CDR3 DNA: TGTGCCAGCAGCCCTCCGACAGGGGAGCATTCACCCCTCCACTTT
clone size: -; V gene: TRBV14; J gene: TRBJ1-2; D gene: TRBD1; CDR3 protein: CASSPGQLYGYTF; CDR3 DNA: TGTGCCAGCAGCCCGGGACAGCTGTATGGCTACACCTTC
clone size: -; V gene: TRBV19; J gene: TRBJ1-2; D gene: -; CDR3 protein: CASRTGNGYTF; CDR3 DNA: TGTGCCAGTAGGACCGGGAATGGCTACACCTTC
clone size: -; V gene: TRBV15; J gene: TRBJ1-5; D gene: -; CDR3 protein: CATSRDREPSNQPQHF; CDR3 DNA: TGTGCCACCAGCAGAGACAGGGAACCTAGCAATCAGCCCCAGCATTTT
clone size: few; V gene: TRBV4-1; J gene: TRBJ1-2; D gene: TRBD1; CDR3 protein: CASSQPRDRDYGYTF; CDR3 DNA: TGCGCCAGCAGCCAACCTAGGGACAGGGACTATGGCTACACCTTC
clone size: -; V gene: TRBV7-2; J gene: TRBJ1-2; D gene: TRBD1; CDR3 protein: CASREGQGGYGYTF; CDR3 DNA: TGTGCCAGCAGAGAGGGACAGGGTGGCTATGGCTACACCTTC
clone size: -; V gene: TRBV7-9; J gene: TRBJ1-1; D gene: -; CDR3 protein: CASSLSTAPNTEAFF; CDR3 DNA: TGTGCCAGCAGCTTATCGACAGCCCCGAACACTGAAGCTTTCTTT
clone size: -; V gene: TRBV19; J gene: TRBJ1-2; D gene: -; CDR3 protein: CASSSVYGYTF; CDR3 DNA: TGTGCCAGTAGTTCGGTCTATGGCTACACCTTC
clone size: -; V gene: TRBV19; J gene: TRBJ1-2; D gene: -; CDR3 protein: CASSTPGQLRGYTF; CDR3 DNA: TGTGCCAGTAGTACCCCCGGACAGCTGCGTGGCTACACCTTC
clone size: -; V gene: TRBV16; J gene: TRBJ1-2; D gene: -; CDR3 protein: CASSQSGPTEGGYTF; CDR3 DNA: TGTGCCAGCAGCCAATCCGGCCCAACGGAGGGTGGCTACACCTTC
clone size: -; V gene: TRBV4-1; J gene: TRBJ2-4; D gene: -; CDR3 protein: CASSQDLRENIQYF; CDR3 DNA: TGCGCCAGCAGCCAAGATCTGAGAGAAAACATTCAGTACTTC
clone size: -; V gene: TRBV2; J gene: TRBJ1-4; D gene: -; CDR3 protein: CASSEQINEKLFF; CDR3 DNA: TGTGCCAGCAGTGAACAGATAAATGAAAAACTGTTTTTT
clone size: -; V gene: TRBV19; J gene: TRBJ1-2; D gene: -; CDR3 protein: CASSIQIRGGYGYTF; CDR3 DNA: TGTGCCAGTAGTATACAGATCCGCGGCGGCTATGGCTACACCTTC
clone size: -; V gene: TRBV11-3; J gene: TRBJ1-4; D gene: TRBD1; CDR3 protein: CASSDGQGGEKLFF; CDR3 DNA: TGTGCCAGCAGCGACGGACAGGGTGGGGAAAAACTGTTTTTT
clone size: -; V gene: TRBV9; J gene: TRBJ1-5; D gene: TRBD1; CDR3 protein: CASSVGQGASQPQHF; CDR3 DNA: TGTGCCAGCAGCGTAGGACAGGGGGCGAGTCAGCCCCAGCATTTT
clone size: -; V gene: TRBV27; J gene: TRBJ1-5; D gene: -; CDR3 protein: CASRTGNQPQHF; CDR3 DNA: TGTGCCAGCCGAACGGGCAATCAGCCCCAGCATTTT
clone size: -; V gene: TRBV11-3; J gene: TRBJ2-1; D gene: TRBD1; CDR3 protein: CASSSRGQGVNEQFF; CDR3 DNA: TGTGCCAGCAGCTCCCGTGGACAGGGGGTTAATGAGCAGTTCTTC
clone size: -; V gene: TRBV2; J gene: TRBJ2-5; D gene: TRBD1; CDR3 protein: CASSPGQQETQYF; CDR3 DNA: TGTGCCAGCAGTCCGGGACAGCAAGAGACCCAGTACTTC
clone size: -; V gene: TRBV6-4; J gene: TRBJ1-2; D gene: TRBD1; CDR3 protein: CASNYRQGVEGYTF; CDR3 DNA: TGTGCCAGCAACTACCGACAGGGGGTGGAAGGCTACACCTTC
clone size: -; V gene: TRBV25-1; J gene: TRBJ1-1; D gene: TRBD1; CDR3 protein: CASTTGSEAFF; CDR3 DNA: TGTGCCAGTACGACAGGGAGTGAAGCTTTCTTT
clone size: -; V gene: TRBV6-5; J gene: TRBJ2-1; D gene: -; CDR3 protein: CASSYSGSLGQFF; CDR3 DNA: TGTGCCAGCAGTTACTCTGGGAGCCTTGGGCAGTTCTTC
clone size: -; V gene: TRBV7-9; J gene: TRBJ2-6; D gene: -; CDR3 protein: CASSTYRDTGANVLTF; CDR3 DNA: TGTGCCAGCAGCACCTACCGGGACACTGGGGCCAACGTCCTGACTTTC
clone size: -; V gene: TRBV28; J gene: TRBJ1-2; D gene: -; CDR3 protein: CASSLHRVYGYTF; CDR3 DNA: TGTGCCAGCAGTTTACACAGGGTCTATGGCTACACCTTC
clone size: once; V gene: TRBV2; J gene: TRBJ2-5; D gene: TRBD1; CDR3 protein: CASSRDRGSQETQYF; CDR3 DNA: TGTGCCAGCAGTAGGGACAGGGGGTCTCAAGAGACCCAGTACTTC
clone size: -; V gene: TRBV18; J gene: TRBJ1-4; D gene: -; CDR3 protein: CASSHRDWVGKLFF; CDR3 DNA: TGTGCCAGCTCACACCGGGACTGGGTTGGAAAACTGTTTTTT
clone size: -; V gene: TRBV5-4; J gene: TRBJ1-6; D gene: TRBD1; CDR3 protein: CASSNRDRGSPLHF; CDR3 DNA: TGTGCCAGCAGCAACCGGGACAGGGGCTCACCCCTCCACTTT
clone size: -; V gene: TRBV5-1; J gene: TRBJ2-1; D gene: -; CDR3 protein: CASSLVAGDEQFF; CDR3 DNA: TGCGCCAGCAGCTTGGTAGCCGGAGATGAGCAGTTCTTC
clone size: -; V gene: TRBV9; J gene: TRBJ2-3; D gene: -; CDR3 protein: CASSAARADTQYF; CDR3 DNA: TGTGCCAGCAGCGCGGCGCGGGCAGATACGCAGTATTTT
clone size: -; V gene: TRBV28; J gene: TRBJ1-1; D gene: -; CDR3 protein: CASSRYLQRNTEAFF; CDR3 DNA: TGTGCCAGCAGTAGGTACCTACAGAGAAACACTGAAGCTTTCTTT
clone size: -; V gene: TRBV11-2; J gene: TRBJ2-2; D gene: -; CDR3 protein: CASSLGHAGELFF; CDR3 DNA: TGTGCCAGCAGCTTAGGACATGCCGGGGAGCTGTTTTTT